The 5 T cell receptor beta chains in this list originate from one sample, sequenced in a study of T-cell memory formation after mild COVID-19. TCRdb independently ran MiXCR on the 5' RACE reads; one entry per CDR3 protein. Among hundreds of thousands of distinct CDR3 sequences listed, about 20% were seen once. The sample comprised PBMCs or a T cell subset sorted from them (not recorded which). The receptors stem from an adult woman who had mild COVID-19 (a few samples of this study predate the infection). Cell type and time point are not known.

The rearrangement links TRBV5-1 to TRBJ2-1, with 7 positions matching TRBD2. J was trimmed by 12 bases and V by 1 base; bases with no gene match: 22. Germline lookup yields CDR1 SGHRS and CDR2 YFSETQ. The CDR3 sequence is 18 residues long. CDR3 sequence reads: CASSLTGPSGPQVGGQFF. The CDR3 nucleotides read TGCGCCAGCAGCTTGACAGGCCCTAGCGGCCCCCAGGTTGGGGGGCAGTTCTTC.

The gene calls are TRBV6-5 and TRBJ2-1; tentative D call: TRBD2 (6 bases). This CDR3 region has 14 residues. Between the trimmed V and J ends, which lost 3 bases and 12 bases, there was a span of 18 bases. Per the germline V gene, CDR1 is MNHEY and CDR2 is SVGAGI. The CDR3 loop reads CASSYSLWEAPQFF. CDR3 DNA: TGTGCCAGCAGTTATTCGCTATGGGAGGCTCCGCAGTTCTTC.

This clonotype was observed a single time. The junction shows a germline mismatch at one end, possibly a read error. CDR3 residues: CASSLGPTGEMFF. The CDR3 bases are TGTGCCAGCAGTTTGGGTCCCACCGGGGAGATGTTTTTT. The rearrangement uses TRBV12-3 or TRBV12-4 and TRBJ2-2; maybe TRBD2 (5 bases). The length of the CDR3 is 13 residues.

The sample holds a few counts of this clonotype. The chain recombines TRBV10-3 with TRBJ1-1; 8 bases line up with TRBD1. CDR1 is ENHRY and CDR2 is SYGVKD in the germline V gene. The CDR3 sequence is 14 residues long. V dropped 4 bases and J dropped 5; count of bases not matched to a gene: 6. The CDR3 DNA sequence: TGTGCCATCAGTGGTCAACAGGGGGTGACTGAAGCTTTCTTT. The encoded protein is CAISGQQGVTEAFF.

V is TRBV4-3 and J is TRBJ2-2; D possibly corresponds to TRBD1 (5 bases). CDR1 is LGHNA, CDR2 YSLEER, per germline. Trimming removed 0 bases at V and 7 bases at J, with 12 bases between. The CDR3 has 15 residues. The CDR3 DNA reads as TGCGCCAGCAGCCAAGACCGGACATCCTTCGGGGAGCTGTTTTTT. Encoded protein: CASSQDRTSFGELFF.